These 15 T cell receptor beta chains were sequenced from one sample in a study of blood T cells in healthy people across ages (dated by TCRdb to between 2014 and 2017). The protocol used for the library was 5' RACE. Instrument used: Illumina HiSeq 2500. A second roughly 7 to 11 cycle PCR used a sample-barcoded 5' primer and a J-beta primer mix. TCRdb itself trimmed the public reads at Q25 with fastp, ran MiXCR and retained productive beta chains. Under each unique CDR3 protein, matching rows form one entry showing the most common genes and DNA. The sample table holds about 1 million distinct CDR3 sequences, of which more than 40% were seen once. 15% to 20% of the sample goes to the ten largest clones. The sample taken for sequencing was blood. The receptors shown here come from a woman aged 60-75 years in good health.

This sequence joins TRBV12-3 or TRBV12-4 and TRBJ2-5; 9 bases match TRBD2. With V trimmed by 3 bases and J by 5 bases, 7 bases remained unmatched. CDR3 length: 15 amino acids. This chain's CDR3 is CASSFRSGSGETQYF. In DNA, the CDR3 is TGTGCCAGCAGTTTCCGTAGCGGGAGTGGGGAGACCCAGTACTTC.

This clonotype was seen more than once but under ten times. The CDR3 sequence is CASSQGGLGELNYGYTF. In DNA, the CDR3 is TGCGCCAGCAGCCAAGGGGGGCTAGGCGAGTTAAACTATGGCTACACCTTC. The chain joins TRBV4-1 to TRBJ1-2; D may be TRBD1 (6 bases). Trimming pared 1 base from V and 2 bases from J, leaving 17 bases between. The germline V gene has CDR1 MGHRA and CDR2 YSYEKL. The CDR3 spans 17 residues.

The CDR3 bases are TGCAGTGCTAGGCCCCCTGTGGGGGCCGGGGAGCAGTTCTTC. Its translation is CSARPPVGAGEQFF. The chain carries TRBV20-1 and TRBJ2-1; tentatively, D is TRBD1 (6 bases). This CDR3 has 14 residues. Trimming removed 3 bases at V and 10 bases at J, with 19 bases between. Per the germline V gene, CDR1 is DFQATT and CDR2 is SNEGSKA (reference sequence).

This clonotype was seen more than once but under ten times. This chain joins TRBV3-1 and TRBJ2-3; D is unresolved. The V gene's germline CDR1 is LGHDT and CDR2 YNNKEL (reference sequence). V lost 4 bases, J lost 5 bases, and 10 bases lay in between. The CDR3 runs to 13 residues. CDR3 nucleotides: TGTGCCAGCAGCCTTACCCGGAGAGATACGCAGTATTTT. Protein product: CASSLTRRDTQYF.

This chain joins TRBV19 and TRBJ1-5; D is possibly TRBD1 (5 bases). This CDR3 has 17 amino acids. Germline V gene sequence: CDR1 LNHDA, CDR2 SQIVND (reference sequence). V was pared by 3 bases and J by 6 bases, with 21 bases between. In DNA form, the CDR3 reads TGTGCCAGTAGTATGTCCGGCGGGGGAGGAGCTGGTCAGCCCCAGCATTTT. It is translated as CASSMSGGGGAGQPQHF.

Only a few counts were recorded for this clonotype. The V and J genes are TRBV29-1 and TRBJ2-7, with TRBD2 identical over 8 bases. The CDR3 covers 13 residues. Germline CDR1 and CDR2: SQVTM and ANQGSEA. V shed 8 bases, J shed 4 bases, and the junction held 10 bases outside the gene matches. The CDR3 DNA sequence: TGCAGCCTTACCGGACTAGCAATTTACGAGCAGTACTTC. Translation: CSLTGLAIYEQYF.

The J gene is TRBJ2-5, the V gene TRBV9; no definite D call. The J call is doubtful: the DNA matches TRBJ2-7 better. CDR1 is SGDLS, CDR2 YYNGEE, per germline. This CDR3 has 15 residues. The CDR3 bases are TGTGCCAGCAGCGGAGATCCTACCTCCAATTTCGAGCAGTACTTC. Translated: CASSGDPTSNFEQYF.

This clonotype was detected once. V usage is TRBV20-1 and J usage is TRBJ2-4; D tentatively reads TRBD1 or TRBD2 (6 bases each). CDR3 length: 15 amino acids. V dropped 6 bases and J dropped 0 bases, with 15 bases sitting between them. The V gene's germline CDR1 is DFQATT and CDR2 SNEGSKA (reference sequence). Here the CDR3 reads CSAEPGAGAKNIQYF. CDR3 in DNA: TGCAGTGCCGAGCCGGGGGCTGGAGCCAAAAACATTCAGTACTTC.

V and J are TRBV27 and TRBJ2-7; D unresolved. V shed 5 bases and J shed 6 bases, with 14 bases lying between them. This CDR3 region has 13 residues. Germline assignment: CDR1 MNHEY and CDR2 SMNVEV (reference sequence). As DNA, the CDR3 is TGTGCCAGCAGTGTATGGGCCGGTGGCGAGCAGTACTTC. Protein: CASSVWAGGEQYF.

The gene calls are TRBV29-1 and TRBJ2-6; D might be TRBD1 (6 bases). The CDR3 loop spans 14 amino acids. Trimming shortened V by 5 bases and J by 2 bases, and 10 bases separated the two germline ends. Germline V gene sequence: CDR1 SQVTM, CDR2 ANQGSEA. In nucleotides, the CDR3 is TGCAGCGTTCGAGGGGGAACTGGGGCCAACGTCCTGACTTTC. Its protein is CSVRGGTGANVLTF.

This clonotype was counted only a few times. CDR3 nucleotides: TGTGCCAGCAGTTCGGGACAGGGGGGTCGGGATGAAAAACTGTTTTTT. This encodes CASSSGQGGRDEKLFF. This chain links TRBV28 with TRBJ1-4, with TRBD1 matching 11 bases. The junction had 7 bases not matched to a gene; V was cut back by 4 bases and J by 6 bases. Germline CDR1 and CDR2: MDHEN and SYDVKM. The CDR3 consists of 16 residues.

With respect to this clonotype: This may be a read error, as it is one base from a much larger clone. V gene TRBV29-1 combines with J gene TRBJ2-4; D ambiguous. Per the germline V gene, CDR1 is SQVTM and CDR2 is ANQGSEA. The length of the CDR3 is 13 residues. Between the trimmed V and J ends, which lost 4 bases and 13 bases, there was a span of 20 bases. The CDR3 loop reads CSVVSLTNNEQYF. CDR3 bases: TGCAGCGTTGTCTCCCTCACCAACAATGAGCAGTACTTC.

This chain uses TRBV11-2 with TRBJ1-5; D may be TRBD1 (6 bases). The germline V gene encodes CDR1 SGHAT and CDR2 FQNNGV. The CDR3 spans 16 residues. The V end lost 5 bases, the J end lost 4 bases, and 18 bases lay between the germline ends. CDR3 loop: CASSAESGGFNQPQHF. The CDR3 nucleotides read TGTGCCAGCAGCGCCGAGAGTGGGGGCTTTAATCAGCCCCAGCATTTT.

This clonotype has only one observation. DNA of the CDR3: TGCAGTGCTAGGGGCTTCGCGGCGGGAGGTAGAGAGACCCAGTACTTC. It codes for CSARGFAAGGRETQYF. J is TRBJ2-5 and V is TRBV20-1, with TRBD2 identical over 8 bases. CDR3 length: 16 amino acids. The germline V gene encodes CDR1 DFQATT and CDR2 SNEGSKA (reference sequence). The junction had 13 bases not matched to a gene; V was cut back by 3 bases and J by 4 bases.

This clonotype was seen more than once but under ten times. The chain links TRBV27 to TRBJ2-7; either TRBD1 or TRBD2 may supply D (6 bases each). The germline V gene has CDR1 MNHEY and CDR2 SMNVEV (reference sequence). Trimming cost V 5 bases and J 6 bases, with 14 bases left between them. The CDR3 sequence is 13 residues long. For the CDR3, the DNA is TGTGCCAGCAGTCTTGACCCGGGGGCCGAGCAGTACTTC. Protein: CASSLDPGAEQYF.